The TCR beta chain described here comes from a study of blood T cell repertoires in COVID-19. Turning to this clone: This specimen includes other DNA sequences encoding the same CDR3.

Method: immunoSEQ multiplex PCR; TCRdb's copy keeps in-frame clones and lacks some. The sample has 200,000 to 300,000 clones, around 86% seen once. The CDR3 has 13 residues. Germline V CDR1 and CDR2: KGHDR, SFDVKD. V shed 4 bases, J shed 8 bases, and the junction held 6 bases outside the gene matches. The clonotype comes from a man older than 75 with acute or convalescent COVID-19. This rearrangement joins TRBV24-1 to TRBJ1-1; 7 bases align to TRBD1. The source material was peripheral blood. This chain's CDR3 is CATSDPRGGEAFF. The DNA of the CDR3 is TGTGCCACCAGTGACCCCCGAGGGGGCGAAGCTTTCTTT.